This T cell receptor (beta chain) was documented in a study of T cell responses to AZD1222 COVID-19 vaccine (dated by TCRdb to the early 2020s). With respect to the entire study: A total of 233 trial participants underwent TCR sequencing, of whom roughly 210 received two doses of AZD1222 and approximately 25 received two doses of the MenACWY control vaccine. Enrollment into the trials was organized by age into subgroups of 18-55, 56-69 and 70-plus years, and those subgroups contained roughly 140, 27 and 60 TCR-sequenced participants, respectively. Beyond this particular receptor, the publication reports: Participants were mostly white British and included more females than males, and it was suggested by the authors that clonal diversity may have been underestimated. Because no samples from the day 14 peak response were available, repertoires could be characterized only after the peak T cell response. Conclusions about previously exposed vaccinees were limited because only a handful of AZD1222 recipients were SARS-CoV-2 seropositive at baseline. After two AZD1222 doses, spike-specific TCR breadth and depth were significantly higher than at day 0 and than in MenACWY recipients. The vaccine-associated CD4 TCRs covered the entire spike protein, and the dominant responses fell in regions 160-218 and 743-854. In the small 56-69-year group, the increase in depth fell short of significance, most likely because of low power. Reportedly, almost half of the unique spike-specific TCRs recognized epitopes lying outside the regions that are mutated in the B.1.351 and B.1.1.7 variants.

The sample's time point label, decoded: about 28 days (+/-7) after the second vaccine dose. Because spike-specific TCR depth and breadth did not differ between the two schedules, AZD1222 recipients who got a second dose at roughly 4 weeks were pooled with those who got a second dose at roughly 12 weeks. Vaccinee samples came from UK trials COV001 and COV002, including a single-blind randomized controlled phase 2/3 trial of AZD1222 (ChAdOx1 nCoV-19) in healthy adults. For TCRbeta chain sequencing, PBMC samples were collected from trial participants at day 0 and at day 28 after the second dose. The CDR3 regions of human TCRbeta chains were subjected to immunosequencing. Turning to the authors' computational methods: TCRs in the repertoires were matched against a reference library of SARS-CoV-2-specific TCRs that had been generated with the MIRA antigen-specificity platform. Breadth meant the fraction of unique TCRs that were SARS-CoV-2-associated, whereas depth meant the fraction of total T cells that were SARS-CoV-2-associated. Using the MIRA data, each spike-specific TCR was assigned both to the spike region to which the TCR was reactive and to a CD4 or CD8 class. Log10-transformed breadth and depth values were compared by one-way ANOVA with Sidak's multiple comparisons tests. The table comes from immuneACCESS by way of TCRdb, which keeps in-frame sequences with V and J called. Part of the clones is missing from these tables; in studies checked, under half for an unresolved V gene and the rest for unknown reasons. V and J calls and clone size are those listed in that table; D and trimming were worked out from the DNA. The sample contains about 150,000 clones, about 82% of them found a single time. Of the sample, around 5.1% falls within the top ten clones.

Remarks on this clone: Its antigen is still unknown. No base quality values were provided; no much bigger clone lies one nucleotide off.

The sample was peripheral blood, taken 28 days after the second AZD1222 dose. The sequence derives from an adult who received the AZD1222 COVID-19 vaccine.

The nucleotide sequence reads TGTGCCAGCAGCCGACAGAACTATGGCTACACCTTC. This encodes CASSRQNYGYTF. The receptor chain draws on TRBV4-2 and TRBJ1-2; the D region possibly corresponds to TRBD1 (5 bases align). Via the germline V gene, CDR1 is LGHNA and CDR2 YNFKEQ. Spanning cysteine to phenylalanine, the CDR3 consists of 12 amino acids. Only the CDR3 part of the read is kept: 36 bases, read in frame from the first base. Trimming removed 4 bases from V and 2 bases from J, leaving 5 bases between the germline ends.